The rows below give T cell receptor beta chains drawn from one sample of a study of OX40 agonist ivuxolimab in advanced cancers. Here immunoSEQ multiplex PCR was the method, and the copy in TCRdb shows in-frame clones only, minus some. The sample has approximately 70,000 clones, almost 85% seen once. The sequencing here drew on CD4+ or CD8+ T cells sorted from blood, taken in a trial of the OX40 agonist ivuxolimab. The receptors were sampled from an adult with an advanced solid tumor such as melanoma, head and neck, liver or kidney cancer. Each CDR3 is given without its conserved first and last residue.

j_call v_call cdr3_aa
TRBJ2-3 TRBV16 ASSPLGLAGSTDTQY
TRBJ2-3 TRBV9 ASSPRPPGGSTDTQY
TRBJ2-1 TRBV6-5 AIKERVDSYNEQF
TRBJ2-7 TRBV11-2 ASSLYGGTSYEQY
TRBJ2-1 TRBV9 ASSATGDVYNEQF
TRBJ1-5 TRBV2 ASKPQGGSNQPQH
TRBJ1-3 TRBV12-5 ASGLQRTSGNTIY
TRBJ1-2 TRBV7-2 ASSRQGSDYGYT
TRBJ2-5 TRBV2 ASRTSGRSETQY
TRBJ1-6 TRBV2 ASSSTWGSGSPLH
TRBJ2-2 TRBV27 ASSYLGPANTGELF
TRBJ2-7 TRBV28 ATQRGGTYEQY
TRBJ1-2 TRBV30 AWTRTGAYGYT
TRBJ1-2 TRBV29-1 SGKTDRDYGYT
TRBJ2-1 TRBV5-1 ASSPDPGNEQF